The next 14 T cell receptor beta chains were all read from a single sample in a study of T cell repertoires in cytomegalovirus infection (dated by TCRdb to the late 2010s). The intended sense of this specimen's treatment or condition label: in vitro stimulation with specific CMV peptide epitopes to enrich CMV-specific T cells. Instrument on record: Illumina HiSeq 1500. Clones were called with MiXCR by TCRdb after fastp trimmed the public reads at Q25, and only in-frame beta chains were retained. Entries are consolidated by CDR3 protein sequence, retaining the most common genes and DNA. Present in this sample are a few hundred thousand distinct CDR3 sequences, 25% to 30% of which were seen just once. 20% of the sample is taken by the ten largest. These receptors are not linked to any known antigen. The starting material was cultured PBMCs, obtained from culture after CMV antigen stimulation. The receptors were gathered from a human donor in good health (CMV status not recorded). Some clones in this sample may be carry-over from other donors' samples.

This chain uses TRBV6-1 with TRBJ1-1; D may be TRBD1 (6 bases). The V gene's germline CDR1 is MNHNS and CDR2 SASEGT. V lost 4 bases to trimming and J lost 9 bases, with 21 bases between them. The CDR3 has 15 amino acids. CDR3 nucleotide sequence: TGTGCCAGCAGTGCCATGCCCAGGGGTAATGACCAAGCTTTCTTT. This translates into CASSAMPRGNDQAFF.

The V call is TRBV11-3, the J call TRBJ2-3, with D possibly being TRBD2 (7 bases). In germline, CDR1 is SGHNT, CDR2 YENEEA. Trimming removed 3 bases from V and 6 bases from J, with 13 bases in between. CDR3 size: 14 residues. The DNA for the CDR3 is TGTGCCAGCAGCTTGGGGGGGGGGCTTGATACGCAGTATTTT. Residues: CASSLGGGLDTQYF. Variable domain in full (rest from reference TRBV11-3 and TRBJ2-3): EAGVVQSPRYKIIEKKQPVAFWCNPISGHNTLYWYLQNLGQGPELLIRYENEEAVDDSQLPKDRFSAERLKGVDSTLKIQPAELGDSAVYLCASSLGGGLDTQYFGPGTRLTVL.

This clonotype showed up just a few times. The chain combines TRBV27 with TRBJ2-7; possibly TRBD1 or TRBD2 for D (6 bases each). The germline CDR1 and CDR2 sequences are MNHEY and SMNVEV (reference sequence). V lost 4 bases and J 2 bases, leaving 12 bases between the germline ends. The CDR3 is 14 residues long. The CDR3 protein is CASSWRGETYEQYF. DNA of the CDR3: TGTGCCAGCAGTTGGAGGGGGGAAACCTACGAGCAGTACTTC.

This sequence joins TRBV10-3 and TRBJ1-1; the D is unclear. CDR1 is ENHRY and CDR2 is SYGVKD in the germline V gene. V lost 8 bases and J lost 1, with 11 bases in between. The CDR3 covers 13 residues. This CDR3 reads CAIGLQENTEAFF. In DNA form, the CDR3 reads TGTGCCATCGGCCTTCAGGAGAACACTGAAGCTTTCTTT.

The gene calls are TRBV6-4 and TRBJ2-3; D might be TRBD1 or TRBD2, each matching 6 bases. V lost 6 bases and J lost 3, with 16 bases in between. CDR1 and CDR2 from the germline V gene are MRHNA and SNTAGT. This CDR3 comprises 15 residues. The CDR3 nucleotides are TGTGCCAGCAGCCCAGCCCAGGGGAGGACAGATACGCAGTATTTT. Protein product: CASSPAQGRTDTQYF.

The V call is TRBV7-6, the J call TRBJ2-1; D possibly corresponds to TRBD2 (6 bases). Looked up from germline, CDR1 is SGHVS and CDR2 is FNYEAQ. V was clipped by 5 bases and J by 7 bases, with 12 bases between them. The CDR3 loop spans 13 amino acids. DNA of the CDR3: TGTGCCAGCAGCCGGATGGAGGGGAATGAGCAGTTCTTC. Amino acids: CASSRMEGNEQFF.

The rearrangement uses TRBV12-3 or TRBV12-4 and TRBJ2-1; 9 positions agree with TRBD2. This CDR3 is built from 18 residues. The trim removed 6 bases at V and 0 bases at J, leaving 12 bases unmatched. The CDR3 nucleotides read TGTGCCAGCAGAAAGCGGGGGGCCTTACTACGCTCCTACAATGAGCAGTTCTTC. This codes for CASRKRGALLRSYNEQFF.

The chain recombines TRBV6-5 with TRBJ1-2; unclear D gene. V was clipped by 2 bases and J by 4 bases, with 11 bases between them. Germline lookup yields CDR1 MNHEY and CDR2 SVGAGI. The CDR3 totals 14 residues. CDR3 sequence: CASSYQEGVYGYTF. DNA for the CDR3: TGTGCCAGCAGTTACCAGGAGGGCGTCTATGGCTACACCTTC.

This clonotype showed up just a few times. The chain links TRBV5-1 to TRBJ2-5, with a tentative D call TRBD1 (6 bases). Between the trimmed V and J ends, which lost 1 base and 5 bases, there was a span of 9 bases. The CDR3 is 13 residues long. Germline loops: CDR1 SGHRS, CDR2 YFSETQ. The CDR3 coding sequence is TGCGCCAGCAGCTTGTCAGGGGACGAGACCCAGTACTTC. The encoded protein is CASSLSGDETQYF.

This clonotype has just a few counts. The rearrangement joins TRBV20-1 to TRBJ2-7; 8 bases map to TRBD2. The V gene's germline CDR1 is DFQATT and CDR2 SNEGSKA (reference sequence). The CDR3 spans 13 residues. The V and J ends lost 4 bases and 3 bases, in that order; junction bases with no gene match: 5. CDR3 DNA: TGCAGTGCTAAAAGCGGGAGAGGCTACGAGCAGTACTTC. Translation gives CSAKSGRGYEQYF.

A few counts support this clonotype. The gene calls are TRBV28 and TRBJ1-4, with TRBD1 matching 10 bases. The germline CDR1 and CDR2 sequences are MDHEN and SYDVKM. The CDR3 is 13 amino acids. The V and J ends lost 6 bases and 11 bases, in that order; junction bases with no gene match: 6. For the CDR3, the DNA is TGTGCCAGCAGATCTACGGGACAGGGGAAACTGTTTTTT. Amino acids: CASRSTGQGKLFF.

The chain joins TRBV7-2 to TRBJ1-4; the D is unclear. The CDR3 has 14 residues. The V gene's germline CDR1 is SGHTA and CDR2 FQGNSA. V lost 5 bases to trimming and J lost 2 bases, with 9 bases between them. CDR3 residues: CASSRSGTNEKLFF. The CDR3 DNA sequence: TGTGCCAGCAGCCGTAGTGGGACTAATGAAAAACTGTTTTTT. The full variable domain, its missing parts supplied by reference TRBV7-2 and TRBJ1-4, is GAGVSQSPSNKVTEKGKDVELRCDPISGHTALYWYRQSLGQGLEFLIYFQGNSAPDKSGLPSDRFSAERTGGSVSTLTIQRTQQEDSAVYLCASSRSGTNEKLFFGSGTQLSVL.

V is TRBV4-1 and J is TRBJ2-1; 9 nucleotides line up with TRBD1. The length of the CDR3 is 15 residues. From germline, CDR1 is MGHRA and CDR2 YSYEKL. V lost 4 bases and J lost 4; bases outside the gene matches: 5. The CDR3 nucleotides are TGCGCCAGCAGCCGATCGACAGGGGGATACAATGAGCAGTTCTTC. It is translated as CASSRSTGGYNEQFF.

CDR3 residues: CASNRGGRNEQYF. The CDR3 nucleotides read TGTGCCAGCAATAGAGGAGGCCGGAACGAGCAGTACTTC. The rearrangement uses TRBV2 and TRBJ2-7, with D possibly being TRBD2 (5 bases). The length of the CDR3 is 13 residues. The germline gives CDR1 SNHLY, CDR2 FYNNEI. Trimming took off 7 bases at V and 5 bases at J, with 15 bases between the two ends. Drawing the rest from reference TRBV2 and TRBJ2-7, the complete variable domain is EPEVTQTPSHQVTQMGQEVILRCVPISNHLYFYWYRQILGQKVEFLVSFYNNEISEKSEIFDDQFSVERPDGSNFTLKIRSTKLEDSAMYFCASNRGGRNEQYFGPGTRLTVT.